This TCR beta chain was identified during a study of blood T cell repertoires in COVID-19. This clone was observed a handful of times. Some clones are missing from TCRdb's copy, which holds only in-frame ones; the method was immunoSEQ multiplex PCR. The table includes around 140,000 clones, 70% to 90% detected once. This CDR3 has 17 amino acids. Germline trimming cut 3 bases from V and 1 base from J; bases unmatched to any gene: 8. The germline V gene encodes CDR1 SGHNT and CDR2 YYREEE (reference sequence). Input material: peripheral blood. This TCR was sampled from a human donor in a cohort sampled during active COVID-19. The chain recombines TRBV5-4 with TRBJ2-1; 9 nucleotides align to TRBD2. Here the CDR3 reads CASSSQGSGGSYNEQFF. CDR3 coding DNA: TGTGCCAGCAGCTCCCAAGGTAGCGGGGGTTCCTACAATGAGCAGTTCTTC.